Below are 9 T cell receptor beta chains sequenced from a single sample in a study of cytomegalovirus exposure and HLA in healthy donors. The PCR employed 60 Vbeta primers together with 13 Jbeta primers. Assay used: immunoSEQ multiplex PCR; TCRdb lists only in-frame clones, some missing. In all, the sample yields about 170,000 clones. What was sequenced was PBMCs. Receptors originate from a woman under 30 in good health and CMV-seropositive.

The chain is built from TRBV27 and TRBJ2-2; possible D gene TRBD2, 6 bases. Per germline, CDR1 MNHEY and CDR2 SMNVEV (reference sequence). This CDR3 comprises 15 residues. V shed 2 bases and J shed 4 bases, with 11 bases lying between them. CDR3 nucleotides: TGTGCCAGCAGTTTACGGGGGATGGGCACCGGGGAGCTGTTTTTT. This encodes CASSLRGMGTGELFF.

The genes are TRBV9 and TRBJ2-5; 8 bases agree with TRBD2. V lost 0 bases and J lost 1; bases outside the gene matches: 5. The CDR3 consists of 16 residues. Germline assignment: CDR1 SGDLS and CDR2 YYNGEE. CDR3: CASSVVSSGLQETQYF. CDR3 sequence (DNA): TGTGCCAGCAGCGTAGTGTCTAGCGGGCTCCAAGAGACCCAGTACTTC.

J is TRBJ2-2 and V is TRBV11-2; TRBD1 agrees at 7 bases. The CDR3 extends over 15 amino acids. Germline V gives CDR1 SGHAT, CDR2 FQNNGV. Losses at the gene ends were 5 bases for V and 4 bases for J; bases not matched to a gene: 7. The CDR3 is CASSPQGVLTGELFF. DNA of the CDR3: TGTGCCAGCAGCCCTCAGGGGGTGCTCACCGGGGAGCTGTTTTTT. Filled out from reference TRBV11-2 and TRBJ2-2, the complete variable domain reads EAGVAQSPRYKIIEKRQSVAFWCNPISGHATLYWYQQILGQGPKLLIQFQNNGVVDDSQLPKDRFSAERLKGVDSTLKIQPAKLEDSAVYLCASSPQGVLTGELFFGEGSRLTVL.

This chain joins TRBV5-4 and TRBJ2-5, with 7 bases matching TRBD2. From germline, CDR1 is SGHNT and CDR2 YYREEE (reference sequence). Germline trimming cut 3 bases from V and 2 bases from J; bases unmatched to any gene: 4. The CDR3 runs 14 residues. CDR3 region: CASSSRGGQETQYF. For the CDR3, the DNA is TGTGCCAGCAGCTCCCGCGGGGGACAAGAGACCCAGTACTTC. Combining the CDR3 with reference TRBV5-4 and TRBJ2-5 gives the whole variable domain ETGVTQSPTHLIKTRGQQVTLRCSSQSGHNTVSWYQQALGQGPQFIFQYYREEENGRGNFPPRFSGLQFPNYSSELNVNALELDDSALYLCASSSRGGQETQYFGPGTRLLVL.

This chain uses TRBV6-4 with TRBJ1-2; 7 nucleotides match TRBD1. V shed 4 bases and J 5 bases; nucleotides not matched to a gene: 7. The CDR3 loop spans 14 amino acids. CDR1 and CDR2 from the germline V gene are MRHNA and SNTAGT. The CDR3 DNA follows: TGTGCCAGCAGTGCCGGGACAGCTCCTTATGGCTACACCTTC. It yields the protein CASSAGTAPYGYTF.

The chain couples TRBV6-6 to TRBJ2-7, with 12 bases fitting TRBD2. The V segment lost 5 bases and the J segment 7 bases; nucleotides outside the gene matches: 9. The germline gives CDR1 MNHNY, CDR2 SVGAGI (reference sequence). There are 15 residues in the CDR3. The chain's CDR3 is CASSVTSGGRLEQYF. DNA of the CDR3: TGTGCCAGCAGTGTGACTAGCGGGGGTCGTCTGGAGCAGTACTTC.

This chain links TRBV5-1 with TRBJ2-2; D unclear. The V end lost 3 bases, the J end lost 6 bases, and 9 bases lay between the germline ends. CDR3 length: 13 amino acids. Germline V CDR1 and CDR2: SGHRS, YFSETQ. The CDR3 DNA is TGCGCCAGCAGCTCCCCCTCAGCCGGGGAGCTGTTTTTT. Translating gives CASSSPSAGELFF.

V is TRBV29-1 and J is TRBJ2-7; the match to TRBD1 covers 8 bases. The J segment lost 1 base and the V segment lost 4 bases, leaving 0 bases of the junction unmatched. CDR3 size: 12 residues. Per the germline V gene, CDR1 is SQVTM and CDR2 is ANQGSEA. The chain's CDR3 is CSVGDRSYEQYF. The DNA for the CDR3 is TGCAGCGTTGGGGACAGGTCCTACGAGCAGTACTTC.

The chain combines TRBV9 with TRBJ2-1; D gene ambiguous. Between the trimmed V and J ends, which lost 1 base and 5 bases, there was a span of 10 bases. This CDR3 contains 14 residues. The germline CDR1 and CDR2 sequences are SGDLS and YYNGEE. The CDR3 loop is CASSVSQSNNEQFF. CDR3 DNA sequence: TGTGCCAGCAGCGTATCGCAGTCCAACAATGAGCAGTTCTTC. Full variable domain (rest looked up from reference TRBV9 and TRBJ2-1): DSGVTQTPKHLITATGQRVTLRCSPRSGDLSVYWYQQSLDQGLQFLIQYYNGEERAKGNILERFSAQQFPDLHSELNLSSLELGDSALYFCASSVSQSNNEQFFGPGTRLTVL.